The next 21 T cell receptor beta chains were all read from a single sample in a study of spatial heterogeneity in lung cancer. Time point meaning: blood at routine non-recurrence follow-up after resection. Sequencing of whole RNA from tumor, nontumor lung or frozen PBMC involved no sorting. TCRdb redid the calling of the 5' RACE reads with MiXCR, one entry per CDR3 protein. Among 95,000 to 130,000 distinct CDR3 sequences listed, 10% to 15% were seen once. The sample was PBMCs, taken at follow-up. All receptors derive from a male donor with early-stage non-small cell lung cancer.

This clonotype was observed a handful of times. This chain links TRBV29-1 with TRBJ1-4, with a weak D call TRBD1 (5 bases). Germline CDR1 and CDR2: SQVTM and ANQGSEA. Deletions cut 5 bases from V and 4 bases from J, with 14 bases between. This CDR3 region has 14 residues. The CDR3 region is CSVSSGSGNEKLFF. The CDR3 bases are TGCAGCGTTTCTTCAGGGTCGGGTAATGAAAAACTGTTTTTT.

The rearrangement links TRBV5-1 to TRBJ2-2; 8 bases map to TRBD1. V shed 4 bases and J 2 bases; nucleotides not matched to a gene: 7. Germline V CDR1 and CDR2: SGHRS, YFSETQ. The CDR3 contains 16 residues. The CDR3 here is CASSMAGTGNTGELFF. Written as DNA, the CDR3 is TGCGCCAGCAGCATGGCCGGGACAGGTAACACCGGGGAGCTGTTTTTT.

This clonotype was seen many times. The chain has TRBV9 and TRBJ1-5, with 10 bases lining up with TRBD1. After removal of 4 bases from V and 7 bases from J, the junction contained 5 bases not matched to a gene. CDR3 length: 14 residues. Per germline, CDR1 SGDLS and CDR2 YYNGEE. The CDR3 DNA reads as TGTGCCAGCAGCCACGGACAGGGGGGCCAGCCCCAGCATTTT. Translating gives CASSHGQGGQPQHF.

This clonotype occurred many times. The rearrangement uses TRBV28 and TRBJ1-5; tentative D call: TRBD1 (5 bases). The germline CDR1 and CDR2 sequences are MDHEN and SYDVKM. Trimming took 6 bases from V and 7 from J, leaving 13 bases between them. The CDR3 spans 13 residues. This CDR3 is CASRAGQRQPQHF. The CDR3 region has the DNA TGTGCCAGCAGAGCGGGGCAACGGCAGCCCCAGCATTTT.

This clonotype was counted at least ten times. The chain employs TRBV29-1 and TRBJ2-3, with a tentative D call TRBD2 (6 bases). V lost 6 bases and J lost 0, with 13 bases in between. In germline, CDR1 is SQVTM, CDR2 ANQGSEA. This CDR3 contains 14 residues. In nucleotides, the CDR3 is TGCAGCGTCTCAAGCGGGCCCAGCACAGATACGCAGTATTTT. This gives the protein CSVSSGPSTDTQYF.

The chain carries TRBV19 and TRBJ1-3; the D is unclear. The germline V gene encodes CDR1 LNHDA and CDR2 SQIVND (reference sequence). This CDR3 has 16 residues. V gave up 1 base and J gave up 0 bases, with 10 bases separating them. The CDR3 DNA is TGTGCCAGTAGTATAGCAAACGCCAACTCTGGAAACACCATATATTTT. This encodes CASSIANANSGNTIYF.

This clonotype was recorded at least ten times. This chain links TRBV6-2 or TRBV6-3 with TRBJ2-1; no reliable D call. Germline V gives CDR1 MNHEY, CDR2 SVGEGT. Trimming left V 0 bases short and J 0 bases short, with 9 bases between. The CDR3 sequence is 16 residues long. CDR3 loop: CASSYSPKSSYNEQFF. The CDR3 nucleotides read TGTGCCAGCAGTTACTCGCCAAAAAGCTCCTACAATGAGCAGTTCTTC.

Ten or more counts support this clonotype. CDR3 coding DNA: TGCGCCAGCAGTCCGGGACAGGGGAACACTGAAGCTTTCTTT. Its translation: CASSPGQGNTEAFF. This chain joins TRBV5-1 and TRBJ1-1, with TRBD1 matching over 9 bases. Germline CDR1 is SGHRS and CDR2 is YFSETQ. The CDR3 extends over 14 amino acids. V lost 5 bases, J lost 1 base, and 3 bases stayed unmatched.

This clonotype was detected only a few times. The CDR3, as DNA: TGTGCCACCAGTGATGTGGACAGGAGCCTTAAAGAGACCCAGTACTTC. Protein sequence: CATSDVDRSLKETQYF. The V call is TRBV24-1, the J call TRBJ2-5, with 7 bases identical to TRBD1. Per germline, CDR1 KGHDR and CDR2 SFDVKD. V trimming: 3 bases; J trimming: 3 bases; junction bases outside the gene matches: 9. This CDR3 comprises 16 residues.

V and J are TRBV6-5 and TRBJ1-3; TRBD1 matches at 8 bases. Looked up from germline, CDR1 is MNHEY and CDR2 is SVGAGI. V shed 5 bases and J 0 bases; nucleotides not matched to a gene: 6. The CDR3 is made up of 16 amino acids. The CDR3 nucleotides are TGTGCCAGCAGTGACAGACAGGGGAACTCTGGAAACACCATATATTTT. The encoded protein is CASSDRQGNSGNTIYF.

The chain employs TRBV6-2 or TRBV6-3 and TRBJ2-5, with TRBD2 as a possible D gene (6 bases). The CDR3 covers 16 residues. With 4 bases removed from V and 2 bases from J, the gap between germline ends came to 17 bases. Germline-derived CDR1 and CDR2 are MNHEY and SVGEGT. The CDR3 is CASSSPRLAGQETQYF. The CDR3 DNA follows: TGTGCCAGCAGTTCCCCCCGACTGGCGGGGCAAGAGACCCAGTACTTC.

The rearrangement links TRBV28 to TRBJ1-2; D is perhaps TRBD1 (5 bases). Germline-derived CDR1 and CDR2 are MDHEN and SYDVKM. Trimming removed 3 bases from V and 0 bases from J, with 11 bases in between. CDR3 size: 15 residues. The chain's CDR3 is CASSLGGISNYGYTF. Here the CDR3 DNA reads TGTGCCAGCAGTTTGGGGGGGATATCTAACTATGGCTACACCTTC.

This chain connects TRBV10-3 to TRBJ1-6; D is perhaps TRBD1 (5 bases). The germline V and J ends were trimmed by 1 base and 5 bases, with 9 bases remaining between them. The CDR3 totals 15 residues. Germline CDR1 ENHRY, CDR2 SYGVKD. The chain's CDR3 is CAISEWGPNNSPLHF. Written as DNA, the CDR3 is TGTGCCATCAGTGAGTGGGGACCGAATAATTCACCCCTCCACTTT.

This clonotype was counted at least ten times. J is TRBJ2-5 and V is TRBV6-5, with D possibly being TRBD1 (5 bases). The CDR3 is made up of 14 amino acids. Germline V gene data show CDR1 as MNHEY and CDR2 as SVGAGI. V was pared by 5 bases and J by 1 base, with 11 bases between. The DNA of the CDR3 is TGTGCCAGCAGTCGCCAGGGTTTCCAAGAGACCCAGTACTTC. Residues: CASSRQGFQETQYF.

This clonotype came up a few times. CDR3: CASSLGTRISGEQFF. The CDR3 nucleotides are TGTGCCAGCAGCTTGGGGACTAGAATATCTGGTGAGCAGTTCTTC. The chain combines TRBV5-8 with TRBJ2-1; 7 nucleotides match TRBD2. Germline V lookup: CDR1 SGHTS, CDR2 YDEGEE. This CDR3 contains 15 residues. V lost 0 bases and J lost 9; bases outside the gene matches: 9.

There are many counts of this clonotype. The chain employs TRBV6-6 and TRBJ2-7, with D perhaps TRBD1 (5 bases). V lost 10 bases, J lost 3 bases, and 13 bases lay in between. The CDR3 length is 12 residues. Germline-derived CDR1 and CDR2 are MNHNY and SVGAGI (reference sequence). Here the CDR3 reads CATSQGHYEQYF. In DNA form, the CDR3 reads TGTGCCACCAGCCAGGGCCACTACGAGCAGTACTTC.

This clonotype was picked up a small number of times. The chain has TRBV15 and TRBJ2-6; D is ambiguous. Trimming took off 3 bases at V and 0 bases at J, with 9 bases between the two ends. The CDR3 covers 16 residues. CDR1 is LNHNV, CDR2 YYDKDF, per germline (reference sequence). CDR3 amino acids: CATSSRLSSGANVLTF. CDR3 in DNA: TGTGCCACCAGCAGTAGGTTGAGCTCTGGGGCCAACGTCCTGACTTTC. The whole variable domain, filled in from reference TRBV15 and TRBJ2-6, reads DAMVIQNPRYQVTQFGKPVTLSCSQTLNHNVMYWYQQKSSQAPKLLFHYYDKDFNNEADTPDNFQSRRPNTSFCFLDIRSPGLGDTAMYLCATSSRLSSGANVLTFGAGSRLTVL.

J is TRBJ2-3 and V is TRBV12-3 or TRBV12-4, with 8 positions matching TRBD2. The CDR3 runs 16 residues. After removal of 6 bases from V and 5 bases from J, the junction contained 13 bases not matched to a gene. CDR3 region: CASRLKGSGEGDTQYF. The CDR3 DNA sequence: TGTGCCAGCAGACTTAAGGGTAGCGGGGAAGGAGATACGCAGTATTTT.

The table lists this clonotype with many counts. The chain employs TRBV2 and TRBJ1-2, with D uncertain. Trimming shortened V by 2 bases and J by 3 bases, and 7 bases separated the two germline ends. Germline V gene lookup returns CDR1 SNHLY and CDR2 FYNNEI. This CDR3 contains 13 residues. The CDR3 bases are TGTGCCAGCAGTGAACAAAGTGACTATGGCTACACCTTC. Protein sequence: CASSEQSDYGYTF.

At least ten counts were recorded for this clonotype. This chain uses TRBV7-9 with TRBJ2-2; no definite D call. The length of the CDR3 is 13 residues. Germline V lookup: CDR1 SEHNR, CDR2 FQNEAQ (reference sequence). With 3 bases removed from V and 5 bases from J, the gap between germline ends came to 7 bases. The CDR3 loop reads CASSFGKTGELFF. CDR3 DNA: TGTGCCAGCAGCTTTGGGAAAACCGGGGAGCTGTTTTTT.

In this sample, this clonotype turned up once. The chain joins TRBV9 to TRBJ2-3; 10 bases match TRBD1. This CDR3 region has 14 residues. With V trimmed by 4 bases and J by 5 bases, 4 bases remained unmatched. Germline lookup yields CDR1 SGDLS and CDR2 YYNGEE. The CDR3 coding sequence is TGTGCCAGCAGCCTCGGACAGGGGGGAGATACGCAGTATTTT. Its protein is CASSLGQGGDTQYF.